This T cell receptor beta chain was found in a study of radiotherapy plus CTLA-4 blockade in lung cancer. Losses at the gene ends were 6 bases for V and 3 bases for J; bases not matched to a gene: 2. The CDR3 is 13 amino acids. Germline CDR1 is SNHLY and CDR2 is FYNNEI. Clones were read by immunoSEQ multiplex PCR, and TCRdb kept only the in-frame ones, dropping some. The table has over 80,000 clones, about four fifths seen once. The sequences come from peripheral blood, collected from a patient treated with radiotherapy plus ipilimumab. The chain is built from TRBV2 and TRBJ1-5, with TRBD1 matching 7 bases. The TCR sequence derives from a human donor with non-small cell lung cancer who had stable disease on radiotherapy plus ipilimumab. CDR3 protein: CASRGQPNQPQHF. Here the CDR3 DNA reads TGTGCCAGCAGGGGACAGCCCAATCAGCCCCAGCATTTT.